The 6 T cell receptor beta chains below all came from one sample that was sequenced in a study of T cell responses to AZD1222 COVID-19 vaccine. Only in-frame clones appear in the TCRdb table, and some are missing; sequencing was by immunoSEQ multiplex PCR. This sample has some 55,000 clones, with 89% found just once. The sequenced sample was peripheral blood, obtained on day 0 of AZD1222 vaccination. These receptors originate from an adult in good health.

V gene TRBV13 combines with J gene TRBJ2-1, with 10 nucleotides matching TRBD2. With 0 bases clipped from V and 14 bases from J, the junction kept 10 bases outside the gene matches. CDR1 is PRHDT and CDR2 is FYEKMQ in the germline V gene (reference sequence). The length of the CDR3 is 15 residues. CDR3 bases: TGTGCCAGCAGCTTAGGCAGACTAGCGGGTAGAAGAAAGTTCTTC. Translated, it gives CASSLGRLAGRRKFF.

The CDR3 region has the DNA TGCAGCGTTGGACAGGTCCCAGATACGCAGTATTTT. This encodes CSVGQVPDTQYF. The J gene is TRBJ2-3, the V gene TRBV29-1; a weak D match, TRBD1 (6 bases). V was cut by 4 bases and J by 4 bases, with 9 bases left in between. CDR1 SQVTM and CDR2 ANQGSEA come from the germline V gene. This CDR3 is built from 12 residues.

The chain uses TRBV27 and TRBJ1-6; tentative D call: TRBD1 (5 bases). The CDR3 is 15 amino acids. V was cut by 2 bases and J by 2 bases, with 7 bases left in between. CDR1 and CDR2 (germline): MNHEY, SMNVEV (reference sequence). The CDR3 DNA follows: TGTGCCAGCAGTTTACAGGGACCCTATAATTCACCCCTCCACTTT. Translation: CASSLQGPYNSPLHF.

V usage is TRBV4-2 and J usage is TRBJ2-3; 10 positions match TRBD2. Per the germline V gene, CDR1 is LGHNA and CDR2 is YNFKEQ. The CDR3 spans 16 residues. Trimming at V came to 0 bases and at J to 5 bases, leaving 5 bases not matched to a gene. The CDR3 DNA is TGTGCCAGCAGCCAAGAGGTAGCGGGGGGTCAAGATACGCAGTATTTT. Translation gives CASSQEVAGGQDTQYF.

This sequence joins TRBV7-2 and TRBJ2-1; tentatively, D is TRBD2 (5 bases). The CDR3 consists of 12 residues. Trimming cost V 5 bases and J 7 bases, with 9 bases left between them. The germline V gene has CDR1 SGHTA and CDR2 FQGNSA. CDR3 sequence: CASSEGGNEQFF. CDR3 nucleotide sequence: TGTGCCAGCAGCGAAGGAGGAAATGAGCAGTTCTTC.

CDR3 region: CATSDPSGRGGFFYNEQFF. Written as DNA, the CDR3 is TGTGCCACCAGTGACCCTTCTGGGCGCGGGGGGTTTTTCTACAATGAGCAGTTCTTC. J is TRBJ2-1 and V is TRBV24-1; 8 nucleotides agree with TRBD2. The germline gives CDR1 KGHDR, CDR2 SFDVKD. This CDR3 has 19 amino acids. V shed 4 bases, J shed 3 bases, and the junction held 16 bases outside the gene matches.